The 18 T cell receptor beta chains below were found in one sample sequenced in a study of cytomegalovirus exposure and HLA in healthy donors (dated by TCRdb to the late 2010s). The method was the immunoSEQ multiplex PCR assay. The multiplex PCR relied on a mix of 60 forward primers for TCR Vbeta segments and 13 reverse primers for TCR Jbeta segments. TCRdb holds this immuneACCESS table with in-frame rearrangements only. Some clones are missing; in checked studies, unresolved V genes explain under half, and the rest has no known cause. Present in this sample are 95,000 to 150,000 clones, approximately 81% of which were seen just once. The top ten clones comprise roughly 4% of the sample. Sequencing was done on a sample of PBMCs. These receptor sequences come from a man aged 18-30 years in good health and CMV-seropositive.

V usage is TRBV5-4 and J usage is TRBJ2-5; tentative D call: TRBD2 (5 bases). Between the trimmed V and J ends, which lost 4 bases and 1 base, there was a span of 17 bases. There are 16 residues in the CDR3. Germline CDR1 is SGHNT and CDR2 is YYREEE (reference sequence). The CDR3 is CASSNGDRGFQETQYF. The CDR3 nucleotides read TGTGCCAGCAGCAACGGAGATCGGGGTTTCCAAGAGACCCAGTACTTC.

J is TRBJ2-3 and V is TRBV5-1, with D possibly being TRBD1 (5 bases). The V and J ends lost 0 bases and 2 bases respectively, with 7 bases between them. This CDR3 comprises 14 residues. Germline V lookup: CDR1 SGHRS, CDR2 YFSETQ. The CDR3 bases are TGCGCCAGCAGCTTGGCACAGGACACAGATACGCAGTATTTT. Translated: CASSLAQDTDTQYF.

The chain recombines TRBV5-8 with TRBJ2-3, with a tentative D call TRBD1 (6 bases). V gave up 2 bases and J gave up 2 bases, with 9 bases separating them. CDR3 length equals 14 residues. The germline gives CDR1 SGHTS, CDR2 YDEGEE. This CDR3 reads CASSFRQVTDTQYF. The DNA of the CDR3 is TGTGCCAGCAGCTTCCGACAGGTCACAGATACGCAGTATTTT.

The CDR3 region is CASSLRGPPYEQYF. The CDR3 DNA reads as TGTGCCAGCAGTTTGAGGGGGCCACCCTACGAGCAGTACTTC. The chain is built from TRBV6-5 and TRBJ2-7, with 7 nucleotides matching TRBD1. J gave up 2 bases and V 4 bases, and 5 bases lay outside the gene matches. Germline lookup yields CDR1 MNHEY and CDR2 SVGAGI. The CDR3 is 14 amino acids.

The chain recombines TRBV19 with TRBJ2-3; TRBD2 agrees at 9 bases. The germline V gene encodes CDR1 LNHDA and CDR2 SQIVND (reference sequence). V was pared by 7 bases and J by 3 bases, with 14 bases of the junction left unmatched. The CDR3 has 17 residues. This CDR3 is CASTPVGSGGLTDTQYF. The CDR3 nucleotides are TGTGCCAGTACCCCTGTCGGTAGCGGGGGATTAACAGATACGCAGTATTTT. Supplemented by reference TRBV19 and TRBJ2-3, the full variable domain reads DGGITQSPKYLFRKEGQNVTLSCEQNLNHDAMYWYRQDPGQGLRLIYYSQIVNDFQKGDIAEGYSVSREKKESFPLTVTSAQKNPTAFYLCASTPVGSGGLTDTQYFGPGTRLTVL.

The chain combines TRBV5-4 with TRBJ2-2; a weak D match, TRBD2 (5 bases). Trimming pared 3 bases from V and 3 bases from J, leaving 9 bases between. The CDR3 runs to 14 residues. From germline, CDR1 is SGHNT and CDR2 YYREEE (reference sequence). The CDR3 region is CASSSGLYTGELFF. DNA for the CDR3: TGTGCCAGCAGCTCCGGACTGTACACCGGGGAGCTGTTTTTT.

The V gene is TRBV5-4, the J gene TRBJ2-1; 12 positions agree with TRBD2. J lost 6 bases, V lost 4 bases, and 11 bases had no gene match. The germline CDR1 and CDR2 sequences are SGHNT and YYREEE (reference sequence). The CDR3 is 17 residues long. DNA of the CDR3: TGTGCCAGCAGCCCTCCTAGCGGGGGGGCTCTCCCCAATGAGCAGTTCTTC. It is translated as CASSPPSGGALPNEQFF.

The rearrangement joins TRBV6-6 to TRBJ2-5, with TRBD1 matching over 9 bases. V was clipped by 6 bases and J by 2 bases; unmatched bases: 7. CDR1 MNHNY and CDR2 SVGAGI come from the germline V gene (reference sequence). This CDR3 has 15 residues. CDR3 in DNA: TGTGCCAGCAGCCCTCCGACAGGGGGGCAAGAGACCCAGTACTTC. Protein product: CASSPPTGGQETQYF.

CDR3 amino acids: CASSSLRVFPEQFF. For the CDR3, the DNA is TGTGCCAGCAGCTCCTTGAGGGTTTTCCCTGAGCAGTTCTTC. V and J are TRBV11-2 and TRBJ2-1; perhaps TRBD2 as D (5 bases). Germline CDR1 reads SGHAT; CDR2 reads FQNNGV. The CDR3 consists of 14 residues. Trimming stripped 4 bases from V and 9 bases from J, with 16 bases between.

The chain couples TRBV18 to TRBJ2-7; perhaps TRBD1 as D (6 bases). The germline V and J ends were trimmed by 5 bases and 2 bases, with 13 bases remaining between them. The CDR3 covers 14 residues. Germline V gene sequence: CDR1 KGHSH, CDR2 LQKENI. DNA of the CDR3: TGTGCCAGCTCATTCACTAGGACAGCCTACGAGCAGTACTTC. Translation gives CASSFTRTAYEQYF. The whole variable domain, filled in from reference TRBV18 and TRBJ2-7, reads NAGVMQNPRHLVRRRGQEARLRCSPMKGHSHVYWYRQLPEEGLKFMVYLQKENIIDESGMPKERFSAEFPKEGPSILRIQQVVRGDSAAYFCASSFTRTAYEQYFGPGTRLTVT.

The chain has TRBV4-1 and TRBJ2-1, with 8 bases matching TRBD1. Germline trimming cut 5 bases from V and 1 base from J; bases unmatched to any gene: 10. The CDR3 extends over 17 amino acids. Germline V CDR1 and CDR2: MGHRA, YSYEKL. CDR3 protein: CASSRQGLSLSYNEQFF. For the CDR3, the DNA is TGCGCCAGCAGCAGACAGGGGCTTAGTCTATCCTACAATGAGCAGTTCTTC.

V is TRBV10-3 and J is TRBJ1-4; a possible D gene is TRBD1 (5 bases). CDR3 length equals 15 residues. V lost 0 bases and J lost 5, with 10 bases in between. CDR1 ENHRY and CDR2 SYGVKD come from the germline V gene. CDR3 protein: CAISESGRQNEKLFF. The CDR3 DNA follows: TGTGCCATCAGTGAGTCGGGGCGGCAAAATGAAAAACTGTTTTTT.

The chain combines TRBV27 with TRBJ2-7; 9 bases align to TRBD2. Trimming at V came to 6 bases and at J to 3 bases, leaving 6 bases not matched to a gene. Germline-derived CDR1 and CDR2 are MNHEY and SMNVEV (reference sequence). This CDR3 has 14 residues. CDR3 region: CASSPIAGVYEQYF. The DNA of the CDR3 is TGTGCCAGCAGCCCCATAGCGGGAGTCTACGAGCAGTACTTC.

The rearrangement links TRBV4-3 to TRBJ2-3; TRBD2 agrees at 12 bases. Germline loops: CDR1 LGHNA, CDR2 YSLEER. This CDR3 comprises 19 residues. V shed 0 bases, J shed 6 bases, and the junction held 13 bases outside the gene matches. CDR3 residues: CASSQDLSSSGRAGDTQYF. The DNA of the CDR3 is TGCGCCAGCAGCCAAGATCTGTCGTCTAGCGGGAGGGCCGGGGATACGCAGTATTTT.

The V gene is TRBV6-4, the J gene TRBJ1-2, with TRBD1 identical over 7 bases. Germline V gene sequence: CDR1 MRHNA, CDR2 SNTAGT. J lost 5 bases, V lost 4 bases, and 7 bases had no gene match. There are 14 residues in the CDR3. The CDR3 DNA sequence: TGTGCCAGCAGTGGGACAGGCCGGGAGTATGGCTACACCTTC. Translation: CASSGTGREYGYTF.

The rearrangement joins TRBV5-1 to TRBJ2-5; TRBD1 agrees at 8 bases. TRBJ2-7 matches the DNA end more closely, so the J call is doubtful. The germline CDR1 and CDR2 sequences are SGHRS and YFSETQ. The CDR3 runs 13 residues. The CDR3 DNA sequence: TGCGCCAGCAGAAGCACAGGGGGCTACGAGCAGTACTTC. Its translation: CASRSTGGYEQYF.

The chain couples TRBV19 to TRBJ1-2, with 10 bases fitting TRBD1. This CDR3 contains 16 residues. V dropped 5 bases and J dropped 6; count of bases not matched to a gene: 12. Germline lookup yields CDR1 LNHDA and CDR2 SQIVND (reference sequence). The CDR3 loop is CASSLTGTGDSDGYTF. The CDR3 bases are TGTGCCAGTAGTTTAACCGGGACAGGGGACTCCGATGGCTACACCTTC.

The V gene is TRBV30, the J gene TRBJ2-1; TRBD2 matches 11 bases. Germline values: CDR1 GTSNPN, CDR2 SVGIG (reference sequence). This CDR3 is built from 17 residues. V gave up 5 bases and J gave up 9 bases; unmatched junction bases: 18. CDR3 sequence reads: CAWGNDIGLAGLGEQFF. CDR3 nucleotide sequence: TGTGCCTGGGGCAACGACATCGGACTAGCGGGTTTAGGTGAGCAGTTCTTC.